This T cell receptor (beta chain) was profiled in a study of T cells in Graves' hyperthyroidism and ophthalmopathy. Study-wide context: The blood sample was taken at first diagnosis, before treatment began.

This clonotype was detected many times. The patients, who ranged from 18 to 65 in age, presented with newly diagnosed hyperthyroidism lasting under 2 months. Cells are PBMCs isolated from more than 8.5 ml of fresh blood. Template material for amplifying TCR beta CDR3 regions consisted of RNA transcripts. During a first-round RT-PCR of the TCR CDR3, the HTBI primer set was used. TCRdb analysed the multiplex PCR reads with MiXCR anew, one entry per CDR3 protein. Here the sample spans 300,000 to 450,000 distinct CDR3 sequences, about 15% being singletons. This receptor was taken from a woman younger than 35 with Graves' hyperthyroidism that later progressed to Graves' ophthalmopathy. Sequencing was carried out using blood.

DNA of the CDR3: TGTGCCAGCGGGACACCCAATCAGCCCCAGCATTTT. The encoded protein is CASGTPNQPQHF. The chain joins TRBV27 to TRBJ1-5; TRBD1 might be the D (6 bases). The CDR3 spans 12 residues. With 8 bases removed from V and 3 bases from J, the gap between germline ends came to 8 bases. CDR1 and CDR2 (germline): MNHEY, SMNVEV (reference sequence).